This T cell receptor beta chain was recovered during a study of blood T cell repertoires in COVID-19. Study as a whole: Samples of COVID-19 (acute and convalescent) were obtained from the United States, Italy and Spain. T cells, B-cell-depleted T cells, or PBMCs supplied cDNA or gDNA.

The V end lost 4 bases, the J end lost 5 bases, and 17 bases lay between the germline ends. Germline CDR1 and CDR2: LGHNA and YNFKEQ. This CDR3 spans 16 amino acids. Sequenced by immunoSEQ multiplex PCR; TCRdb stores in-frame clones only, minus some. The data show some 52,000 clones, 65% to 90% seen once. Sequencing was performed on peripheral blood. The receptor comes from a man aged 70 or older with acute or convalescent COVID-19. The chain joins TRBV4-2 to TRBJ2-2; TRBD2 is a possible D gene (6 bases). CDR3 nucleotide sequence: TGTGCCAGCAGCCCTGATCGGCGACTAGAGACCGGGGAGCTGTTTTTT. Protein: CASSPDRRLETGELFF.